This TCR beta chain was identified in a study of identical twins. TCRdb used MiXCR to reprocess the 5' RACE reads, holding one entry per CDR3 protein. This table has about 250,000 distinct CDR3 sequences, 6.5% to 9.5% appearing once. In regard to this clonotype: The antigen is undetermined.

Trimming stripped 0 bases from V and 2 bases from J, with 21 bases between. Germline V gene lookup returns CDR1 MNHEY and CDR2 SVGAGI. This CDR3 has 19 amino acids. Overall study results and limits: Because invariant MAIT and iNKT cells could be present, zero-insertion analyses could be partly confounded.

The same data also contributed to another study, on yellow fever vaccine responses in identical twins.

The sequenced material came from CD8+ T cells sorted from blood. The TCR comes from a woman under 30 in good health. The V gene is TRBV6-5, the J gene TRBJ2-3, with D tentatively TRBD2 (6 bases). The CDR3 loop is CASSYSDDAQPGDTDTQYF. The CDR3 region has the DNA TGTGCCAGCAGTTACTCAGATGACGCGCAGCCGGGGGACACAGATACGCAGTATTTT.